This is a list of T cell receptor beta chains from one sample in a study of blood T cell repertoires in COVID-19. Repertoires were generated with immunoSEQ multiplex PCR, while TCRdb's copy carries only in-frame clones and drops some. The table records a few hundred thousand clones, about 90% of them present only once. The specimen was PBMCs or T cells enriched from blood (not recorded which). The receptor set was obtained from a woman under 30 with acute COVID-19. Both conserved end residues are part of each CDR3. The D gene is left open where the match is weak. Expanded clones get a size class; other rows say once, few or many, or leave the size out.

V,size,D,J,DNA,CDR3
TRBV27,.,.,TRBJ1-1,TGTGCCAGCAGTTTGGCCAGTGGCACTGAAGCTTTCTTT,CASSLASGTEAFF
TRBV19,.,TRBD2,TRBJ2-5,TGTGCCAGTAGTATCTCCCTAGCGGGAGATCAGACCCAGTACTTC,CASSISLAGDQTQYF
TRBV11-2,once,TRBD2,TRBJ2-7,TGTGCCAGCAGCTCGTGGACTAGCGGGAGGGCCTACGAGCAGTACTTC,CASSSWTSGRAYEQYF
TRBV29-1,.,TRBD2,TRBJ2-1,TGCAGCGCCCAGGACCTGATCTCTAGCGGGGGCTACAATGAGCAGTTCTTC,CSAQDLISSGGYNEQFF
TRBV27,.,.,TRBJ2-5,TGTGCCAGCAGTGTCGGAGAGACCCAGTACTTC,CASSVGETQYF
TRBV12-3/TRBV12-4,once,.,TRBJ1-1,TGTGCCAGCAAGGACAGTTTGAACACTGAAGCTTTCTTT,CASKDSLNTEAFF
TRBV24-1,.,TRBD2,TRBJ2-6,TGTGCCACCAGTGAAGGCGGGGGCTCTGGGGCCAACGTCCTGACTTTC,CATSEGGGSGANVLTF
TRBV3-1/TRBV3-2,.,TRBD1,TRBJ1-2,TGTGCCAGCAGCCAGAGGGGGCTGGGTGGCTACACCTTC,CASSQRGLGGYTF
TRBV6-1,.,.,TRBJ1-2,TGTGCCAGCAGTGAACTTGGGAGACAGGCGGGTGGCTACACCTTC,CASSELGRQAGGYTF
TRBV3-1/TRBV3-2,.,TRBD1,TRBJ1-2,TGTGCCAGCACCTCGGTATCTGGGGACAGACCCTATGGCTACACCTTC,CASTSVSGDRPYGYTF
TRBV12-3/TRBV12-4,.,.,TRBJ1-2,TGTGCCAGCAGTGCAGGGTTCCGGCAGGGCTACACCTTC,CASSAGFRQGYTF
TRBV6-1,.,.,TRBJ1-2,TGTGCCAGCAGTGAAGGAGTCCCTGGCTACACCTTC,CASSEGVPGYTF
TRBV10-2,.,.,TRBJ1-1,TGCGCCAGCTCTGTGGCGAACACTGAAGCTTTCTTT,CASSVANTEAFF
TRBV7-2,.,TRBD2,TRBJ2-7,TGTGCCAGCAAACTAGCGGTAACCTACGAGCAGTACTTC,CASKLAVTYEQYF
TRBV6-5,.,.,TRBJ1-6,TGTGCCAGCAACACAGGCCTCCTTGGACCCCTCCACTTT,CASNTGLLGPLHF
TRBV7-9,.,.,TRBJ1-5,TGTGCCAGCAGCTTGGGAGGACAGCCCCAGCATTTT,CASSLGGQPQHF
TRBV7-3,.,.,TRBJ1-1,TGTGCCAGCAGCTTCGGACAGTACACTGAAGCTTTCTTT,CASSFGQYTEAFF
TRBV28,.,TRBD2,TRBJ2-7,TGTGCCAGCAGGGGACTAGCGGGAGTAGATGAGCAGTACTTC,CASRGLAGVDEQYF
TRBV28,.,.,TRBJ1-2,TGTGCCAGCAGTTTATTGGGAGGAGGGTATGGCTACACCTTC,CASSLLGGGYGYTF
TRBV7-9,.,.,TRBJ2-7,TGTGCCAGCAGCCCCCGGGGTAGCGGTGTTCTAGGGCAGTACTTC,CASSPRGSGVLGQYF
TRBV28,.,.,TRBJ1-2,TGTGCCAGCGGAGAAAAAGCTAACTATGGCTACACCTTC,CASGEKANYGYTF
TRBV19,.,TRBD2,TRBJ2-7,TGTGCCAGTAGGGCGGGACTAGCGGGGACCTACGAGCAGTACTTC,CASRAGLAGTYEQYF
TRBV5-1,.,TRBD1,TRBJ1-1,TGCGCCAGCAGGAGGGGGCCAGGTTACACTGAAGCTTTCTTT,CASRRGPGYTEAFF
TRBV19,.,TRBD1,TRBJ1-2,TGTGCCAGTAGTAGGGGACAGGGGTACGGCGTGTACACCTTC,CASSRGQGYGVYTF
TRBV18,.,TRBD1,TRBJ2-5,TGTGCCAGCTCTCCAGGGACAGGGAAAGAGACCCAGTACTTC,CASSPGTGKETQYF
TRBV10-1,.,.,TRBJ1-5,TGCGCCAGCAGGATTAACAGGGTTGAGGGCAATCAGCCCCAGCATTTT,CASRINRVEGNQPQHF
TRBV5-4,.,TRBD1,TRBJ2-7,TGTGCCAGCAGCGCGGACAGGGGGCAAGACGAGCAGTACTTC,CASSADRGQDEQYF
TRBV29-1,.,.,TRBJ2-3,TGCAGCGTCATTAGTGGGGGGACAGATACGCAGTATTTT,CSVISGGTDTQYF
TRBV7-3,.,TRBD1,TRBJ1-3,TGTGCCAGCAGCTGGGACAGGGGAAACACCATATATTTT,CASSWDRGNTIYF
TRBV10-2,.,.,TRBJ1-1,TGCGCCAGCAGTGAGCCGGGGGGAGGAAACACTGAAGCTTTCTTT,CASSEPGGGNTEAFF
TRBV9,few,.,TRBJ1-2,TGTGCCAGCAGCGTAGGGCCGCTTGGCTACACCTTC,CASSVGPLGYTF
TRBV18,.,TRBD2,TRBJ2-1,TGTGCCAGCTCACCACCAGGCGGGGGCTCCTACAATGAGCAGTTCTTC,CASSPPGGGSYNEQFF
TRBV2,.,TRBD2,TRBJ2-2,TGTGCCAGCAGTGGAAGCGGGGCGAACACCGGGGAGCTGTTTTTT,CASSGSGANTGELFF
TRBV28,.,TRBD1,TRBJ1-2,TGTGCCAGCACCCGGGACAGCCTCTATGGCTACACCTTC,CASTRDSLYGYTF
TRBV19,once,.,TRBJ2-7,TGTGCCAGTAAACTCACTTCCCTCTCCTACGAGCAGTACTTC,CASKLTSLSYEQYF
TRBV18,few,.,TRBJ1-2,TGTGCCAGCTCACCTTTCCCAACAGGCCCAGCTAACTATGGCTACACCTTC,CASSPFPTGPANYGYTF
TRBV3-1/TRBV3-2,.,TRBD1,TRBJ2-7,TGTGCCAGCACCGGCAGGGGGCACAACGAGCAGTACTTC,CASTGRGHNEQYF
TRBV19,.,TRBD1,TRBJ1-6,TGTGCCAGCACCGCCGGGACAGGCAATTCACCCCTCCACTTT,CASTAGTGNSPLHF
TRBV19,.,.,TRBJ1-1,TGTGCCAGTAGTATTCGGGCAGGGGAAGGGAACACTGAAGCTTTCTTT,CASSIRAGEGNTEAFF
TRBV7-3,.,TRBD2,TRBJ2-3,TGTGCCAGCAGGGACCAGGGCCTAGCGGGAGATACGCAGTATTTT,CASRDQGLAGDTQYF
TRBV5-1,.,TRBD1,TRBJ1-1,TGCGCCAGCAGGTCGACAGGGGTCACGGCTGAAGCTTTCTTT,CASRSTGVTAEAFF
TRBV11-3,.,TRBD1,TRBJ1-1,TGTGCCAGCAGCACAGGGGTTTTGAACACTGAAGCTTTCTTT,CASSTGVLNTEAFF
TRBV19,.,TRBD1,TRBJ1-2,TGTGCCAGTAGTATTCGGACAGGGGGCGCAGGCTATGGCTACACCTTC,CASSIRTGGAGYGYTF
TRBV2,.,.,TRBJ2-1,TGTGCCAGCAGGGAGAAGATATTGCTAGCCGTTATCGATGAGCAGTTCTTC,CASREKILLAVIDEQFF
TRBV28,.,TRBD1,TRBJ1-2,TGTGCCAGCAGTTCACAGGGGATCGACTATGGCTACACCTTC,CASSSQGIDYGYTF
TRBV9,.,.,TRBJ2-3,TGTGCCAGCCGCCGGGGCGGGGTCACAGATACGCAGTATTTT,CASRRGGVTDTQYF
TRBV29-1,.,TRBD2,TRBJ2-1,TGCAGCGTATCTCCTCCGGGACTAGCGGATGAGCAGTTCTTC,CSVSPPGLADEQFF
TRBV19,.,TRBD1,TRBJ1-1,TGTGCCAGTAGTACCACAGGGGGGGGCACTGAAGCTTTCTTT,CASSTTGGGTEAFF
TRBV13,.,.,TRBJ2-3,TGTGCCAGCAGCTTAGAAATATCCCTCGCGGCTAGCACAGATACGCAGTATTTT,CASSLEISLAASTDTQYF
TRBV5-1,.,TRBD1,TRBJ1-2,TGCGCCAGCAGCTTGATTCAGGGGGCGCGGGATAACTATGGCTACACCTTC,CASSLIQGARDNYGYTF